This record looks at one T cell receptor beta chain sequence and its context. Its ends do not fully match the called genes, so a read error is possible. Other DNA sequences in this sample translate to the same CDR3. This sample is part of a study of shared clonotypes between healthy human individuals. Assay used: immunoSEQ multiplex PCR; TCRdb lists only in-frame clones, some missing. The sample lists some 500,000 clones; 65% to 80% were seen once. Germline V CDR1 and CDR2: SEHNR, FQNEAQ (reference sequence). The CDR3 runs 13 residues. Sequencing input: PBMCs. The sequence was collected from a woman between 40 and 50 years old in good health. Some clones in this sample may be carry-over from other donors' samples. The J gene is TRBJ1-2, the V gene TRBV7-9, with D possibly being TRBD1 (5 bases). Written as DNA, the CDR3 is TGTGCAAGCAGCTTTTTCCAGGGATATGGCTACACCTTC. It translates to CASSFFQGYGYTF. Full variable domain (missing parts from reference TRBV7-9 and TRBJ1-2): DTGVSQNPRHKITKRGQNVTFRCDPISEHNRLYWYRQTLGQGPEFLTYFQNEAQLEKSRLLSDRFSAERPKGSFSTLEIQRTEQGDSAMYLCASSFFQGYGYTFGSGTRLTVV.